The sequence of this TCR beta chain was determined in a study of T cell repertoires in cytomegalovirus infection. About the study: Alongside well-studied HLA-B-restricted CMV epitopes, recently identified HLA-C-restricted CMV epitopes were also used. Evidence of both CMV infection and a matching HLA type came from public TCR beta signatures.

Trimming cost V 2 bases and J 0 bases; bases outside gene matches: 1. CDR3 length equals 15 residues. TCRdb used MiXCR to reprocess the reads, holding one entry per CDR3 protein. The sample carries about 360,000 distinct CDR3 sequences, roughly 34% recorded once. Whole-study results and caveats: HLA-C-restricted CMV clonotypes gave the most frequent clonotype in two of eight donors.

This clonotype was observed a few times. Its antigen remains unidentified. The genes are TRBV12-3 or TRBV12-4 and TRBJ1-5; 7 bases match TRBD1. Sequenced here: cultured PBMCs, sampled from culture after CMV antigen stimulation. This TCR was sampled from a human donor in good health (CMV status not recorded). Some clones in this sample may be carry-over from other donors' samples. The CDR3 spells CASSLSGGSNQPQHF. For the CDR3, the DNA is TGTGCCAGCAGTTTATCAGGGGGTAGCAATCAGCCCCAGCATTTT.